This paragraph reports one T cell receptor (beta chain). Its antigen is currently not known. The input lacks base qualities; no much larger clone sits a single base away. TCRbeta CDR3 regions were amplified from genomic DNA using the immunoSEQ Assay, a bias-controlled multiplex PCR. Under the source paper's analysis protocol: The number of nucleated cells in each sample was estimated from the amplification of reference gene primers within the assay. To quantify the absolute abundance of each unique TCRbeta CDR3 rearrangement, sequence reads were collapsed and filtered. Productive Simpson clonality was computed per sample as the square root of Simpson's diversity index over productive rearrangements. TCRdb stores this immuneACCESS table with in-frame sequences only. Part of the clones is absent; in the studies checked, under half of the shortfall reflects unresolved V genes, and no reason is known for the rest. The V and J calls and the clone size are those of that table, but D and trimming were determined from the DNA. The sample includes 50,000 to 55,000 clones, with just over 85% observed a single time. The top ten hold around 13% of the sample.

The V end loses 0 bases and the J end loses 9 bases, and a stretch of 15 bases separates them. The CDR3, cysteine through phenylalanine, is 15 amino acids long. Only the CDR3 DNA is retained, 45 bases long and in frame from the first base. The germline V gene (reference sequence) gives CDR1 as LNHNV and CDR2 as YYDKDF. These data originate in a study of blood T cell repertoires in COVID-19 (dated by TCRdb to about 2020). With regard to the full study: Samples covering the acute and convalescent phases of COVID-19 were provided by collaborators in the United States, Italy and Spain. The prospective study material was composed of cDNA or gDNA derived from T cells, B-cell-depleted T cells, or PBMCs. Deeply sampled blood TCRbeta repertoires from subjects exposed to, actively infected with, or recovered from COVID-19 were included in the dataset. The repertoires were released in a freely available public database intended as a resource for research on the immune response to SARS-CoV-2. Samples came from the ongoing ImmuneRACE study (first 160 participants) plus 1,254 subjects from 6 global collaborators. Sample metadata almost always included a de-identified subject ID, COVID-19 status, age in years and sex. Where available, HLA class I and class II types were taken from metadata supplied by the sample provider and were not determined by assay-based typing.

Study-wide conclusions, independent of this receptor: How much clinical and demographic metadata was included differed by source and by participant, and the metadata was provided uncurated.

The collaborating institutions used their own protocols to collect whole blood in K2EDTA tubes. For TCRbeta analysis, collaborators shipped samples in one of three forms: frozen whole blood, isolated PBMCs, or DNA extracted from either of those sample types. This chain joins TRBV15 to TRBJ1-5; no confident D gene assignment can be made. The clonotype originates from a man in his 70s with acute or convalescent COVID-19. The sequenced sample consisted of peripheral blood. The DNA reads TGTGCCACCAGCAGAGATATCGGAGGTTTTCGGCCCCAGCATTTT. Its amino acids are CATSRDIGGFRPQHF.